This T cell receptor beta chain is from a study of T-cell memory formation after mild COVID-19. At the level of the study: The study found TCR clusters largely donor specific.

TCRdb used MiXCR to reprocess the 5' RACE reads, holding one entry per CDR3 protein. The data hold roughly 620,000 distinct CDR3 sequences, with around 17% observed a single time. V lost 0 bases to trimming and J lost 4 bases, with 5 bases between them. This CDR3 spans 13 amino acids. Germline CDR1 and CDR2: SGDLS and YYNGEE. Note on this clonotype: The antigen remains unidentified.

Whole-study findings and limits: Contracting CD4+ clones lay largely in CM and EM, with CD8+ ones residing in EMRA. Certain responding clones were present in pre-infection memory, suggesting participation of cross-reactive memory.

V gene TRBV9 combines with J gene TRBJ2-1; D gene unclear. This receptor was taken from an adult woman who had mild COVID-19 (a few samples of this study predate the infection). Cell type and time point are not known. The sample was PBMCs or a T cell subset sorted from them (not recorded which). CDR3 residues: CASSVVGYNEQFF. The CDR3 DNA reads as TGTGCCAGCAGCGTAGTGGGATACAATGAGCAGTTCTTC.